This is a list of T cell receptor beta chains from one sample in a study of early T cells in non-severe SARS-CoV-2 infection. Using its own MiXCR run on the 5' RACE reads, TCRdb lists one record per CDR3 protein. The profile shows just under 30,000 distinct CDR3 sequences, roughly 5% of them singletons. The sequencing input was whole blood. These receptors all stem from an adult who was a healthcare worker with PCR-confirmed SARS-CoV-2 infection or an uninfected control (not recorded which). CDR3s include the opening cysteine and the closing phenylalanine or tryptophan. Each record gives: J gene, clone size, D gene, V gene, CDR3 DNA, CDR3 protein. D genes are given only for firm matches. Size values are once, few and many counts, or a class for expanded clones, and some rows have none.

TRBJ2-7,.,TRBD2,TRBV20-1,TGCAGTGCTACTACGCGGGGGGTAATTTACAATGAGCAGTACTTC,CSATTRGVIYNEQYF
TRBJ1-1,many,.,TRBV7-9,TGTGCCAGCAGCTTGTTGAACACTGAAGCTTTCTTT,CASSLLNTEAFF
TRBJ2-1,.,.,TRBV10-2,TGCGCCAGCAGTGACCTGAGCTCCTACAATGAGCAGTTCTTC,CASSDLSSYNEQFF
TRBJ2-3,.,.,TRBV7-2,TGTGCCAGCAGCTTAAATCCAGACCCTAGCACAGATACGCAGTATTTT,CASSLNPDPSTDTQYF
TRBJ2-7,.,TRBD1,TRBV7-8,TGTGCCAGCACCCTTGGGACAGGGGCCTACGAGCAGTACTTC,CASTLGTGAYEQYF
TRBJ2-3,few,TRBD2,TRBV20-1,TGCAGTGCTAGACCACTAGCGGGGAGGGCAGATACGCAGTATTTT,CSARPLAGRADTQYF
TRBJ2-3,many,TRBD1,TRBV7-9,TGTGCCAGCAGCTCGCTGACAGGGGGCGGCACAGATACGCAGTATTTT,CASSSLTGGGTDTQYF
TRBJ1-2,.,.,TRBV6-5,TGTGCCAGCAGTTACTCCCGGGACAAGAACTATGGCTACACCTTC,CASSYSRDKNYGYTF
TRBJ1-2,.,.,TRBV5-1,TGCGCCAGCAGCTTCGACTCGGGGAGCCGCTATGGCTACACCTTC,CASSFDSGSRYGYTF
TRBJ2-1,.,TRBD2,TRBV10-3,TGTGCCATCAGTGAGTACGGGACTAGCGGTTACAATGAGCAGTTCTTC,CAISEYGTSGYNEQFF
TRBJ2-5,many,.,TRBV11-2,TGTGCCAGCAGCTTGACCAGGGAGGTGGAGACCCAGTACTTC,CASSLTREVETQYF
TRBJ2-7,many,TRBD2,TRBV6-2/TRBV6-3,TGTGCCAGCAGTTCGAATAGCGGGAGTACCTCCTACGAGCAGTACTTC,CASSSNSGSTSYEQYF
TRBJ1-6,many,.,TRBV6-6,TGTGCCAGCAGTTACTCGGGGAGGGACTCACCCCTCCACTTT,CASSYSGRDSPLHF
TRBJ1-5,many,TRBD1,TRBV18,TGTGCCAGCTCCCGGGACAGGGCCCAGCCCCAGCATTTT,CASSRDRAQPQHF
TRBJ2-7,.,.,TRBV29-1,TGCAGCGTTGTCGGGGGCCCCTACGAGCAGTACTTC,CSVVGGPYEQYF
TRBJ1-5,.,.,TRBV4-1,TGCGCCAGCAGCCAAGAACCTGGGGGGCTGGGCAATCAGCCCCAGCATTTT,CASSQEPGGLGNQPQHF
TRBJ2-7,many,.,TRBV5-1,TGCGCCAGCATTGGAGGGGGCATTTACGAGCAGTACTTC,CASIGGGIYEQYF
TRBJ2-7,once,.,TRBV29-1,TGCAGCGTGGCTATTTCTCCCTACGAGCAGTACTTC,CSVAISPYEQYF
TRBJ1-5,many,TRBD1,TRBV10-1,TGCGCCAGTCGCCGTTGTACAGGGGAGAATCAGCCCCAGCATTTT,CASRRCTGENQPQHF
TRBJ1-1,many,.,TRBV7-9,TGTGCCAGCAGCTTAGCCACTGAAGCTTTCTTT,CASSLATEAFF
TRBJ2-7,many,.,TRBV28,TGTGCCAGCAGAGACCGGGACAACTCCTACGAGCAGTACTTC,CASRDRDNSYEQYF
TRBJ2-3,many,TRBD2,TRBV20-1,TGCAGTGCTAGTCAAGTGACTAGCGGTGATGCTAGCACAGATACGCAGTATTTT,CSASQVTSGDASTDTQYF
TRBJ2-1,.,.,TRBV6-2/TRBV6-3,TGTGCCAGCAAACAGCTGAACACTCTGTACAATGAGCAGTTCTTC,CASKQLNTLYNEQFF
TRBJ2-7,many,.,TRBV29-1,TGCAGCGTTCGGTGGCAACAGGAGGGGCACTACGAGCAGTACTTC,CSVRWQQEGHYEQYF
TRBJ2-7,few,.,TRBV14,TGTGCCAGCAGCCAAGTGGGGCTAGTTTCCTACGAGCAGTACTTC,CASSQVGLVSYEQYF
TRBJ2-4,many,TRBD1,TRBV6-1,TGTGCCAGCAGTGAAACAGGGGGCTTGGAAAACATTCAGTACTTC,CASSETGGLENIQYF
TRBJ2-3,many,TRBD1,TRBV29-1,TGCAGCGCCTGGACAGGGGAGGCAGATACGCAGTATTTT,CSAWTGEADTQYF
TRBJ1-1,many,TRBD1,TRBV30,TGTGCCTGGAGCGCAGACAGGGGATATAGAGCTTTCTTT,CAWSADRGYRAFF
TRBJ1-5,many,.,TRBV7-9,TGTGCCAGCAGTCCTAAGGATCAGCCCCAGCATTTT,CASSPKDQPQHF
TRBJ2-7,many,.,TRBV5-1,TGCGCCAGCAGCCCGACCGGGGGCATCCACGAGCAGTACTTC,CASSPTGGIHEQYF
TRBJ1-1,many,.,TRBV29-1,TGCAGCGTTGAAAATAGCCAGGGTAGGTGGGAAGCTTTCTTT,CSVENSQGRWEAFF
TRBJ1-5,few,.,TRBV28,TGTGCCAGCAGTTTCGGACAGCCCCAGCATTTT,CASSFGQPQHF
TRBJ1-2,few,.,TRBV4-1,TGCGCCAGCAGCCATAACAGGGTTCTTCGGGGCTATGGCTACACCTTC,CASSHNRVLRGYGYTF
TRBJ2-1,many,.,TRBV27,TGTGCCAGCAGCTCCGCGAATGAGCAGTTCTTC,CASSSANEQFF
TRBJ2-7,many,.,TRBV3-1,TGTGCCAGCAGCCAAGGACGAGGTTCTAGCTCCTACGAGCAGTACTTC,CASSQGRGSSSYEQYF
TRBJ2-1,few,TRBD1,TRBV10-1,TGCGCCAGCAGTCCTTTGGGACAGCACAATGAGCAGTTCTTC,CASSPLGQHNEQFF
TRBJ2-5,.,TRBD2,TRBV10-1,TGCGCCAGCACCACGACTAGCGGGGGGGCCAAAGAGACCCAGTACTTC,CASTTTSGGAKETQYF
TRBJ2-5,few,TRBD1,TRBV7-6,TGTGCCAGCAGCCCAGGGACAGGCGAACAAGAGACCCAGTACTTC,CASSPGTGEQETQYF
TRBJ1-5,many,.,TRBV20-1,TGCAGTGCTAGCGGTGGGGGGGTAGACCAGCCCCAGCATTTT,CSASGGGVDQPQHF
TRBJ2-3,many,.,TRBV5-1,TGCGCCAGCTACCCCCGCGCAGCTAGCACAGATACGCAGTATTTT,CASYPRAASTDTQYF
TRBJ1-6,many,.,TRBV21-1,TGTGCCAGCATCCCCGCGGTTGGGAACTATAATTCACCCCTCCACTTT,CASIPAVGNYNSPLHF
TRBJ1-1,many,.,TRBV7-9,TGTGCCAGCAGCTTAAATATGGGGACCGTAGAAGCTTTCTTT,CASSLNMGTVEAFF
TRBJ1-1,many,.,TRBV29-1,TGCAGCGTTGACGGGGTGGGCTCTGAAGCTTTCTTT,CSVDGVGSEAFF
TRBJ2-7,many,TRBD1,TRBV28,TGTGCCAGCAGTTTGCGACAGGGGCGCGAGCAGTACTTC,CASSLRQGREQYF
TRBJ2-2,many,.,TRBV25-1,TGTGCCAGCAGCGCTCAGGGACCCGGGGAGCTGTTTTTT,CASSAQGPGELFF